These T cell receptor beta chains were read from a single sample in a study of tumor-infiltrating lymphocytes in localized non-small cell lung cancer. Clones were read by immunoSEQ multiplex PCR, and TCRdb kept only the in-frame ones, dropping some. The repertoire includes fewer than 20,000 clones, approximately 72% of them detected once, and over 8% sits in the top ten. The material sequenced was lung tumor tissue. The receptors derive from a human donor with non-small cell lung cancer. CDR3s include the opening cysteine and the closing phenylalanine or tryptophan. Each record gives: V gene, D gene, J gene, clone size, CDR3 protein, CDR3 DNA. A D gene is named only where the DNA matches it firmly. Rows give clone size only sometimes, using once, few, many, or a class for an expanded clone.

V gene: TRBV4-1; D gene: NA; J gene: TRBJ2-3; clone size: NA; CDR3 protein: CASSTQPGDTQYF; CDR3 DNA: TGCGCCAGCAGCACTCAACCGGGAGATACGCAGTATTTT
V gene: TRBV5-8; D gene: TRBD1; J gene: TRBJ1-1; clone size: once; CDR3 protein: CASSSQPSPGGEAFF; CDR3 DNA: TGTGCCAGCAGCTCCCAACCTAGCCCAGGGGGGGAAGCTTTCTTT
V gene: TRBV5-1; D gene: NA; J gene: TRBJ1-2; clone size: NA; CDR3 protein: CASSAAPGPNYGYTF; CDR3 DNA: TGCGCCAGCAGCGCCGCTCCGGGTCCTAACTATGGCTACACCTTC
V gene: TRBV4-1; D gene: TRBD1; J gene: TRBJ1-2; clone size: NA; CDR3 protein: CASSSRQGDGYGYTF; CDR3 DNA: TGCGCCAGCAGCTCCAGACAGGGAGATGGATATGGCTACACCTTC
V gene: TRBV6-6; D gene: NA; J gene: TRBJ2-1; clone size: NA; CDR3 protein: CASNNRDGSYNEQFF; CDR3 DNA: TGTGCCAGCAATAACAGGGACGGCTCCTACAATGAGCAGTTCTTC
V gene: TRBV4-1; D gene: NA; J gene: TRBJ2-7; clone size: NA; CDR3 protein: CASSRETVYEQYF; CDR3 DNA: TGCGCCAGCAGCCGGGAGACGGTCTACGAGCAGTACTTC
V gene: TRBV28; D gene: TRBD1; J gene: TRBJ1-2; clone size: NA; CDR3 protein: CASRTQGKSSDGYTF; CDR3 DNA: TGTGCCAGCAGGACACAGGGGAAGTCGTCGGATGGCTACACCTTC
V gene: TRBV5-1; D gene: TRBD1; J gene: TRBJ2-7; clone size: NA; CDR3 protein: CASSPGQGSVYEQYF; CDR3 DNA: TGCGCCAGCAGCCCGGGACAGGGGTCTGTCTACGAGCAGTACTTC
V gene: TRBV2; D gene: NA; J gene: TRBJ2-2; clone size: NA; CDR3 protein: CASSDDGQGSPNTGELFF; CDR3 DNA: TGTGCCAGCAGTGATGATGGGCAGGGAAGCCCGAACACCGGGGAGCTGTTTTTT
V gene: TRBV5-6; D gene: TRBD1; J gene: TRBJ2-6; clone size: NA; CDR3 protein: CASSRGQGNKANVLTF; CDR3 DNA: TGTGCCAGCAGCCGGGGACAGGGCAATAAGGCCAACGTCCTGACTTTC
V gene: TRBV28; D gene: TRBD1; J gene: TRBJ2-7; clone size: NA; CDR3 protein: CASSLGRTGVYEQYF; CDR3 DNA: TGTGCCAGCAGTTTAGGGCGGACAGGGGTCTACGAGCAGTACTTC
V gene: TRBV7-9; D gene: NA; J gene: TRBJ2-4; clone size: NA; CDR3 protein: CASSPRRALAKNIQYF; CDR3 DNA: TGTGCCAGCAGCCCAAGGAGGGCCCTAGCCAAAAACATTCAGTACTTC
V gene: TRBV20-1; D gene: NA; J gene: TRBJ1-2; clone size: NA; CDR3 protein: CSAGTVSGYTF; CDR3 DNA: TGCAGTGCTGGGACGGTGTCTGGCTACACCTTC
V gene: TRBV5-1; D gene: NA; J gene: TRBJ1-6; clone size: NA; CDR3 protein: CASSLMNSPLHF; CDR3 DNA: TGCGCCAGCAGCTTGATGAATTCACCCCTCCACTTT
V gene: TRBV5-1; D gene: NA; J gene: TRBJ2-1; clone size: few; CDR3 protein: CASSFGYPGIRDNEQFF; CDR3 DNA: TGCGCCAGCAGCTTTGGCTACCCTGGAATAAGAGACAATGAGCAGTTCTTC
V gene: TRBV7-2; D gene: NA; J gene: TRBJ1-2; clone size: NA; CDR3 protein: CASSLDTLANYGYTF; CDR3 DNA: TGTGCCAGCAGCTTAGACACCTTAGCTAACTATGGCTACACCTTC
V gene: TRBV5-1; D gene: TRBD2; J gene: TRBJ2-1; clone size: NA; CDR3 protein: CASSSSRTGRDEQFF; CDR3 DNA: TGCGCCAGCAGCTCTTCAAGGACGGGGAGGGATGAGCAGTTCTTC
V gene: TRBV19; D gene: TRBD2; J gene: TRBJ2-5; clone size: NA; CDR3 protein: CASSIDSGSTSGIQETQYF; CDR3 DNA: TGTGCCAGTAGTATAGACTCGGGATCGACTAGCGGGATCCAAGAGACCCAGTACTTC
V gene: TRBV29-1; D gene: TRBD2; J gene: TRBJ2-1; clone size: NA; CDR3 protein: CSGITLAGGPGEQFF; CDR3 DNA: TGCAGCGGGATAACTCTAGCGGGAGGGCCGGGTGAGCAGTTCTTC
V gene: TRBV29-1; D gene: TRBD1; J gene: TRBJ2-7; clone size: NA; CDR3 protein: CSVTGTGYLEQYF; CDR3 DNA: TGCAGCGTTACCGGGACAGGGTATTTAGAGCAGTACTTC
V gene: TRBV5-6; D gene: TRBD1; J gene: TRBJ2-6; clone size: NA; CDR3 protein: CASLGQGLSGANVLTF; CDR3 DNA: TGTGCCAGCTTAGGACAGGGCCTCTCTGGGGCCAACGTCCTGACTTTC
V gene: TRBV4-3; D gene: NA; J gene: TRBJ1-2; clone size: NA; CDR3 protein: CASSQRKGDYGYTF; CDR3 DNA: TGCGCCAGCAGCCAGCGGAAGGGGGACTATGGCTACACCTTC
V gene: TRBV7-3; D gene: NA; J gene: TRBJ1-2; clone size: NA; CDR3 protein: CASRIGSGNYGYTF; CDR3 DNA: TGTGCCAGCAGGATAGGGAGCGGTAACTATGGCTACACCTTC
V gene: TRBV29-1; D gene: NA; J gene: TRBJ1-5; clone size: NA; CDR3 protein: CSVMGANQPQHF; CDR3 DNA: TGCAGCGTCATGGGGGCAAATCAGCCCCAGCATTTT